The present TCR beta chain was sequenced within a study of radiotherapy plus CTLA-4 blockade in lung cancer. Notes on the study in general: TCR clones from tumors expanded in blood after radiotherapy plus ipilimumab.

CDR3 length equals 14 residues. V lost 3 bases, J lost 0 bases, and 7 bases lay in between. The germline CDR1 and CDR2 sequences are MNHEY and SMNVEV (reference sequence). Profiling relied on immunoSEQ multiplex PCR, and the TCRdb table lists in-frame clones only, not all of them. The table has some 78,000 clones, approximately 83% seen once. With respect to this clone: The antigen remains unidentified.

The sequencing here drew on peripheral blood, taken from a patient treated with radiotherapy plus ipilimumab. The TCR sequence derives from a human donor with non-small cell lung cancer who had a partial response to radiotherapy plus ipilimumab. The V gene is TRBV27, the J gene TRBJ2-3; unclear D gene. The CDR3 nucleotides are TGTGCCAGCAGTTTCCAGGCTAGCACAGATACGCAGTATTTT. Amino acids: CASSFQASTDTQYF.